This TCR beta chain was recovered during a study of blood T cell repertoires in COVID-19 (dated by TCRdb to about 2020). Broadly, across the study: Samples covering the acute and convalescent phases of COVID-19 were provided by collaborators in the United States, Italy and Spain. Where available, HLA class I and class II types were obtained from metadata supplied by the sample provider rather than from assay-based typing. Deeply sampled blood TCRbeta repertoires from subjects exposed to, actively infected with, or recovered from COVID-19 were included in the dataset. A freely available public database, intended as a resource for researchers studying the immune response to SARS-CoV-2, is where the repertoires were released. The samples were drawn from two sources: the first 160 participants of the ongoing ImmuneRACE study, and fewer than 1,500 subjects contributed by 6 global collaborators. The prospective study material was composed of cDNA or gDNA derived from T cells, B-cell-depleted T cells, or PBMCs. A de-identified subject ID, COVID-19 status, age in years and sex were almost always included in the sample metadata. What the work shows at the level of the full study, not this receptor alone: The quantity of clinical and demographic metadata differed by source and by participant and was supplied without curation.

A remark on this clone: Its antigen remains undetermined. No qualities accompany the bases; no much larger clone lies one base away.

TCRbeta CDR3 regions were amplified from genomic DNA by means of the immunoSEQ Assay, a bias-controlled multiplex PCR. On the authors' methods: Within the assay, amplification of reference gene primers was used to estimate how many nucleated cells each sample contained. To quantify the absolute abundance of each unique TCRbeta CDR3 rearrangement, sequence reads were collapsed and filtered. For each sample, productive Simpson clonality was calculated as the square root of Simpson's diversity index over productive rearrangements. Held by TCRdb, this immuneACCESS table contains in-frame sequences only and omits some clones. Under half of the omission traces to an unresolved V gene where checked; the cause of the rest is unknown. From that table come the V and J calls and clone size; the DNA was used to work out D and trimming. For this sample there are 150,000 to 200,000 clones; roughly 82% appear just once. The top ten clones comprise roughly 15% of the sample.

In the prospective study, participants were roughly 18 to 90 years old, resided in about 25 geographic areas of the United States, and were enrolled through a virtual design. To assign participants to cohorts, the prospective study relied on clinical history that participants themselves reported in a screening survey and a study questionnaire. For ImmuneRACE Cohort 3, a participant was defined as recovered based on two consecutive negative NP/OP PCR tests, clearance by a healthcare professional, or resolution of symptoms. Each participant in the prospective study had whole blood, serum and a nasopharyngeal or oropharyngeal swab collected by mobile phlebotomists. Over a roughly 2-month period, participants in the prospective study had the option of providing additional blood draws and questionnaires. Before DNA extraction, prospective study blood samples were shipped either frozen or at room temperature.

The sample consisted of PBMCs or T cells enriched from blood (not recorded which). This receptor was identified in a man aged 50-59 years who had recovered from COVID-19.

The nucleotide sequence reads TGTGCCAGCAGCTCAACACTAGCGGGGACCACAGATACGCAGTATTTT. The resulting protein is CASSSTLAGTTDTQYF. The chain joins TRBV7-3 to TRBJ2-3; 10 central bases correspond to TRBD2. The CDR3 goes from the cysteine to the phenylalanine over 16 residues. Only the CDR3 part of the read is kept: 48 bases, read in frame from the first base. For this chain, trimming is 4 bases at the V end and 2 bases at the J end, and the number of junction bases without a gene match is 6. CDR1 and CDR2 are read off the germline V gene as SGHTA and FQGTGA.